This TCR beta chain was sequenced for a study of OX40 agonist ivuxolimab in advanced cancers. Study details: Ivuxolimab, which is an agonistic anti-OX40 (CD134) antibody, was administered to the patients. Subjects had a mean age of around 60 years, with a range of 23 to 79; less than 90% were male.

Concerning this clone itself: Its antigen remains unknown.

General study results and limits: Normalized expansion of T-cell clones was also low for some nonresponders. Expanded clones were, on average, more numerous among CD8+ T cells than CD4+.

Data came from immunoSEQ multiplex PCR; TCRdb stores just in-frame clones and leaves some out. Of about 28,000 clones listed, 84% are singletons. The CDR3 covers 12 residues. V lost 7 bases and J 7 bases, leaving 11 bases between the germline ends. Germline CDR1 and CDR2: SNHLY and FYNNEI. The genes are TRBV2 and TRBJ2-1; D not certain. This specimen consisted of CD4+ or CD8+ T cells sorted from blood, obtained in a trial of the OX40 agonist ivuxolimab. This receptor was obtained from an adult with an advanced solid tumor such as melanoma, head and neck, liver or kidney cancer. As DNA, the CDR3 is TGTGCCAGCAACCGACGCGGAAATGAGCAGTTCTTC. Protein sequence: CASNRRGNEQFF.